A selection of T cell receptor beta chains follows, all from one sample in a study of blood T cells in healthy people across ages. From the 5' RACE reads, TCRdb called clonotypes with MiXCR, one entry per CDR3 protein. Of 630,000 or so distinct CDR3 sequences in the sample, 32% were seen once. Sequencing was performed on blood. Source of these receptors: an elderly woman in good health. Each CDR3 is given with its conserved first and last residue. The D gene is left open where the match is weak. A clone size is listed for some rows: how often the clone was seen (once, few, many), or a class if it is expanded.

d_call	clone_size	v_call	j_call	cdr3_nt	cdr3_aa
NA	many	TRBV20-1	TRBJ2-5	TGCAGTGGTAACGGAAAGGGGTTAGAGACCCAGTACTTC	CSGNGKGLETQYF
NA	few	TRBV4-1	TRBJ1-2	TGCGCCAGCAGCCAAAACAGACAAGGAGGCTACACCTTC	CASSQNRQGGYTF
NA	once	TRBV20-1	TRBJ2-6	TGCGGTGCTGGGAAGGGGGACTCCTACGTCCTGACTTTC	CGAGKGDSYVLTF
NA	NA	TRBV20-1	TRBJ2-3	TGCAGTGCTAGCTCTCCTAGCACAGATACGCAGTATTTT	CSASSPSTDTQYF
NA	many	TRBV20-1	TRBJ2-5	TGCAGTGCTGCCTCAAAGGAGACCCAGTACTTC	CSAASKETQYF
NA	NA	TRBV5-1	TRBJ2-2	TGCGCCAGCAGCTTGAGGACAGCGAACACCGGGGAGCTGTTTTTT	CASSLRTANTGELFF
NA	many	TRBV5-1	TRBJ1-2	TGCGCCAGCAGCTTGGACGGGGAAGGCTATGGCTACACCTTC	CASSLDGEGYGYTF
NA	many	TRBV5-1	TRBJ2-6	TGCGCCAGCAGCCAGGTACTAACTGGGGCCAACGTCCTGACTTTC	CASSQVLTGANVLTF
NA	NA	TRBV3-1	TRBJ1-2	TGTGTCAGCAGCCGGTCAGGGTTTAACTATGGCTACACCTTC	CVSSRSGFNYGYTF
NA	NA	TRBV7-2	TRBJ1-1	TGTGCCAGCAGCAGAGAAGGGGGGAGTGAAGCTTTCTTT	CASSREGGSEAFF
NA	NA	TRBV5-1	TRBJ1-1	TGCGCCAGCAGCTTGGTATCAGGGGTTGACACTGAAGCTTTCTTT	CASSLVSGVDTEAFF
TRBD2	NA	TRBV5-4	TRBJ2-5	TGTGCCAGCAGCCTGGCGACTAGCGGGGGATTGGAGACCCAGTACTTC	CASSLATSGGLETQYF
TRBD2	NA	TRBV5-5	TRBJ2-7	TGTGCCAGCAGCTGGGGGCGGGGGGGTTCTGACGAGCAGTACTTC	CASSWGRGGSDEQYF
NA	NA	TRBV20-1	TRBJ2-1	TGCAGTGCTAGAGATGTTCTACTTGCCGATCAGGAGTTCTTC	CSARDVLLADQEFF
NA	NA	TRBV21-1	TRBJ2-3	TGTGCCAGCGTTGGGCTAGGACTAGCGGGTAGCACAGATACGCAGTATTTT	CASVGLGLAGSTDTQYF
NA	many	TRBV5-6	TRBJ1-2	TGTGCCAGTAACAGGTTGAGCGGGGAACGGGATGGCTACACCTTC	CASNRLSGERDGYTF
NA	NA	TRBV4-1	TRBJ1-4	TGCGCCAGCAGCCAAGATATACGAGGGGGGATTAATGAAAAACTGTTTTTT	CASSQDIRGGINEKLFF
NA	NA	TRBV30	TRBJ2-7	TGTGCCTGGAGGGTACCGCCAGTGCGCGAGCAGTACTTC	CAWRVPPVREQYF
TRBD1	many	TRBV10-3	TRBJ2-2	TGTGCCATCAGTGATGCCGGGACAGGGGACACCGGGGAGCTGTTTTTT	CAISDAGTGDTGELFF
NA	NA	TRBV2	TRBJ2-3	TGTGCCAGCAGGATGGGCGGGAAGAGCACAGATACGCAGTATTTT	CASRMGGKSTDTQYF
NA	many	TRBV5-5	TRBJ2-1	TGTGCCAGCAGCCCCCGCTACCGGGCCGACGACGAGGAGCAGTTCTTC	CASSPRYRADDEEQFF
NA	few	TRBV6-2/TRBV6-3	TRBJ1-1	TGTGCCAGCAGTTACCTTGCCGGGGGAGCTTTCTTT	CASSYLAGGAFF
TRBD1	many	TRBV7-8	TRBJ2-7	TGTGCCAGCAGCTTAGGGACAGGTCCCAACTACGAGCAGTACTTC	CASSLGTGPNYEQYF
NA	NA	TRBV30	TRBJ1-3	TGTGCCTGGGCAGCGTTGGGGACGACCATATATTTT	CAWAALGTTIYF
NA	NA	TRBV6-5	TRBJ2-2	TGTGCCAGCGGGAACAGGGTCCACGGGGAGCTGTTTTTT	CASGNRVHGELFF
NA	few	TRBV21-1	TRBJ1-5	TGTGCCAGCAGCAAAGGCATCCGGTACAGAACCGGCAATCAGCCCCAGCATTTT	CASSKGIRYRTGNQPQHF
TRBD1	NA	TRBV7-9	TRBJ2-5	TGTGCCAGCAGCCCATCCCGGGACAGGGTTCCGTACTTC	CASSPSRDRVPYF
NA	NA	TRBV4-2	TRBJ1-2	TGTGCCAGCAGCCGAAACAGGGATGACGGCTACACCTTC	CASSRNRDDGYTF
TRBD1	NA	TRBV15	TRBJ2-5	TGTGCCACCAGCACATACCGGGACAGAGGGACCCGGTACTTC	CATSTYRDRGTRYF
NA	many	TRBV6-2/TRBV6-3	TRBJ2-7	TGTGCCATCGGCCGTGCGGGTGACGAGCAGTACTTC	CAIGRAGDEQYF
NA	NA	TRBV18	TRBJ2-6	TGTGCCAGCTCACCGGGCGCGGCTGGGGCCAACGTCCTGACTTTC	CASSPGAAGANVLTF
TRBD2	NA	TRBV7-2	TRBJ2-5	TGTGCCAGCAGCTTTCGCCGCGGGGGGGCGGAGACCCAGTACTTC	CASSFRRGGAETQYF
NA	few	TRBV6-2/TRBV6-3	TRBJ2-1	TGTGCCAGCAGTCGGGCCCCGGCGGGTGAGCAGTTCTTC	CASSRAPAGEQFF
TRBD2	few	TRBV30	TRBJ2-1	TGTGCCTGGAGTGTACTGGGCGGGGGGGCAGCCGGAACCTACAATGAGCAGTTCTTC	CAWSVLGGGAAGTYNEQFF
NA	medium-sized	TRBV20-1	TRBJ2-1	TGCAGTAAATCCGGGACCCTAAATGAGCAGTTCTTC	CSKSGTLNEQFF
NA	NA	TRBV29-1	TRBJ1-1	TGCAGCGTCCAGGAAGATTTGAACACTGTGGCTTTCTTT	CSVQEDLNTVAFF
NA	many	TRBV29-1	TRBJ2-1	TGCAGCGTTGAAGTTGGGGGGGGGCGCTCCTACAATGAGCAGTTCTTC	CSVEVGGGRSYNEQFF
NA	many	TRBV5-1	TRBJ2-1	TGCGCCAGCAGCTCGACCTTTTTGGACGCGGATGAGCAGTTCTTC	CASSSTFLDADEQFF
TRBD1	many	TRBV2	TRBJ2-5	TGTGCCAGCACCGGACAGGGTTGGGAGACCCAGTACTTC	CASTGQGWETQYF
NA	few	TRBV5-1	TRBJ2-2	TGCGCCAGCAGCTTGTTCAGGGGGGTCGTGAACACCGGGGAGCTGTTTTTT	CASSLFRGVVNTGELFF
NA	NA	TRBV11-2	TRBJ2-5	TGTGCCAGCAGCTTAGATCTAGGCAGGGGCCTTGAGACCCAGTACTTC	CASSLDLGRGLETQYF
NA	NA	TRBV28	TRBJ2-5	TGTGCCAGCAGTTTAGGAGGACAGCAAGAGACCCAGTACTTC	CASSLGGQQETQYF
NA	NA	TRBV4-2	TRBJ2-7	TGTGCCAGCAGCCAAGTCCGGGGAGATGGATACGAGCAGTACTTC	CASSQVRGDGYEQYF
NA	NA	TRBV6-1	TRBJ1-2	TGTGCCAGCAGTGTCCAAGAAGGGGGGCTCTATGGCTACACCTTC	CASSVQEGGLYGYTF
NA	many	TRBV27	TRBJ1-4	TGTGCCAGCGCCCCCAGGGGTAATGAAAAACTGTTTTTT	CASAPRGNEKLFF
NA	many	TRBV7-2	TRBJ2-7	TGTGCCAGCAGCTTAGGGTATTACGAGCAGTACTTC	CASSLGYYEQYF
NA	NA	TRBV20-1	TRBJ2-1	TGCAGTGCTAGCGATATACTACAGAATGAGCAGTTCTTC	CSASDILQNEQFF
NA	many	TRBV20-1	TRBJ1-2	TGCAGTGCTAGAGACCCGATTCCGGGCTCAGGGAGCTATGGCTACACCTTC	CSARDPIPGSGSYGYTF
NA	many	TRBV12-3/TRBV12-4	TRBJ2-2	TGTGCCAGCAGGGAAAATGCCGGGGAGCTGTTTTTT	CASRENAGELFF
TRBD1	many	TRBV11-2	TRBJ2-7	TGTGCCAGCAGCCGGTTGGGACAGGGGGGCGAGCAGTACTTC	CASSRLGQGGEQYF
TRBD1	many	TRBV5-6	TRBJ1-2	TGTGCCAGCAGCGCTACCGGGACAGGCAACTATGGCTACACCTTC	CASSATGTGNYGYTF
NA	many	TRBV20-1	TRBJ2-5	TGCAGTGCCGACCGCCGGGAGACCCAGTACTTC	CSADRRETQYF
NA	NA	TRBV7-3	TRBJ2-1	TGTGCCAGCAGCTCTCAAGGGGGTTTCAAGTTCTTC	CASSSQGGFKFF
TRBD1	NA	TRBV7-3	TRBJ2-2	TGTGCCAGCAGCTTACAGGGGGCAGGCACCGGGGAGCTGTTTTTT	CASSLQGAGTGELFF
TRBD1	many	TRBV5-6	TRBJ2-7	TGTGCCAGCAGGGCCCCGGGACAGGGGGGGGACGAGCAGTACTTC	CASRAPGQGGDEQYF
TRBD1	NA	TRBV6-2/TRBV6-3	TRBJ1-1	TGTGCCAGCACAGAGGGGGCCAGAGAAGCTTTCTTT	CASTEGAREAFF
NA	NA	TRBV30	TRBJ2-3	TGTGCCCGGAGTGTACCCCCAGCGCAGTATTTT	CARSVPPAQYF
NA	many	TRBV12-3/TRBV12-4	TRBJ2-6	TGTGCCAGCAGTTTGTGGCAAGCTGGGGCCAACGTCCTGACTTTC	CASSLWQAGANVLTF